In its sample, the clone carrying this T cell receptor (beta chain) was seen a few times. CDR1 is DFQATT, CDR2 SNEGSKA, per germline (reference sequence). This CDR3 spans 16 amino acids. J lost 0 bases, V lost 1 base, and 4 bases had no gene match. Amplification yielded TCR beta CDR3 regions, with RNA transcripts as the source. The HTBI primer set was used in a first-round RT-PCR of the TCR CDR3. MiXCR, run by TCRdb on the multiplex PCR reads, gives a single entry per CDR3 protein. This table holds over 200,000 distinct CDR3 sequences, approximately 15% found once. This sample was included in a study of T cells in Graves' hyperthyroidism and ophthalmopathy.

The TCR sequence derives from a middle-aged woman with Graves' hyperthyroidism that later progressed to Graves' ophthalmopathy. The sample comprised blood. The rearrangement links TRBV20-1 to TRBJ2-3, with 10 positions matching TRBD1. CDR3 region: CSARGRQGASTDTQYF. The CDR3 DNA reads TGCAGTGCTAGAGGCCGACAGGGGGCTAGCACAGATACGCAGTATTTT.